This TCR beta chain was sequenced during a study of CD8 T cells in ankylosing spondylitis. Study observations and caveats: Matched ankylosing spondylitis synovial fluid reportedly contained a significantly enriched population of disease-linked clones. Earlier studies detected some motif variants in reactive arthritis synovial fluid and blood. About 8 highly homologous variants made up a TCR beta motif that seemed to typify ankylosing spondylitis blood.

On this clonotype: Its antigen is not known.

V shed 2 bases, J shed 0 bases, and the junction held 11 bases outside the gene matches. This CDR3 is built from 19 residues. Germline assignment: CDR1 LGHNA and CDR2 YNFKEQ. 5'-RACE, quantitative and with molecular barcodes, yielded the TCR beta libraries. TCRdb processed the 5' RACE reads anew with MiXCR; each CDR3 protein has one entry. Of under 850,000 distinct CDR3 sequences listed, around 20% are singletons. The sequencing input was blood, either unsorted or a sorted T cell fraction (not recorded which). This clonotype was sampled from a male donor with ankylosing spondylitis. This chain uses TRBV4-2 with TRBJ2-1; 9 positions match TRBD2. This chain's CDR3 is CASSQRLVASGASYNEQFF. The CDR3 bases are TGTGCCAGCAGCCAAAGATTGGTGGCTAGCGGGGCCTCCTACAATGAGCAGTTCTTC.